This TCR beta chain was profiled in a study of blood T cell repertoires in COVID-19. As for the study in general: COVID-19 samples from acute and convalescent phases originated in the United States, Italy and Spain. PBMCs, B-cell-depleted T cells, or T cells provided the cDNA or gDNA that made up the material.

Original data processing: The assay estimated nucleated cells by amplifying reference gene primers. Here immunoSEQ multiplex PCR was the method, and the copy in TCRdb shows in-frame clones only, minus some. The D gene and trimming were derived from the DNA, and the V and J assignments and clone size from that table. Found here are around 120,000 clones, around four fifths of them singletons; the top ten hold 25%. V shed 4 bases and J 7 bases; nucleotides not matched to a gene: 8. The germline CDR1 and CDR2 sequences are SGHNT and YYREEE (reference sequence). This CDR3 contains 14 residues. The source material was peripheral blood. This TCR came from a human donor in a cohort sampled during active COVID-19. The chain joins TRBV5-4 to TRBJ2-1; TRBD1 aligns across 7 bases. The CDR3 DNA sequence: TGTGCCAGCAGCGGAAGGGGACAGTGGAATGAGCAGTTCTTC. Amino acids: CASSGRGQWNEQFF.